Listed below are T cell receptor beta chains from one sample, sequenced in a study of T cells in Graves' hyperthyroidism and ophthalmopathy. TCRdb processed the multiplex PCR reads anew with MiXCR; each CDR3 protein has one entry. The table records hundreds of thousands of distinct CDR3 sequences, roughly 14% of them present only once. Material: blood. All receptors come from a middle-aged woman with Graves' ophthalmopathy. The CDR3 runs from the conserved cysteine through the conserved F or W. Fields, in order: V gene, clone size, D gene, J gene, CDR3 protein, CDR3 DNA. A D gene is named only where the DNA matches it firmly. Clone size, where shown, is once, few, many, or a class for clones that have expanded.

TRBV12-3/TRBV12-4	few	.	TRBJ1-1	CASSFSRAEAFF	TGTGCCAGCAGTTTCTCCAGGGCTGAAGCTTTCTTT
TRBV6-5	many	.	TRBJ2-7	CASSYSPDFYEQYF	TGTGCCAGCAGTTACTCACCGGACTTCTACGAGCAGTACTTC
TRBV28	few	TRBD2	TRBJ2-5	CASSASSLLAGPSWAQYF	TGTGCCAGCAGTGCTTCCTCGCTTCTAGCGGGGCCATCCTGGGCCCAGTACTTC
TRBV6-2/TRBV6-3	once	.	TRBJ1-2	CASSKDQVIRYTF	TGTGCCAGCAGTAAGGATCAAGTCATACGCTACACCTTC
TRBV2	many	TRBD2	TRBJ2-5	CASSAASGTETQYF	TGTGCCAGCAGCGCCGCTAGCGGGACAGAGACCCAGTACTTC
TRBV25-1	many	.	TRBJ1-1	CASSDGFAAEAFF	TGTGCCAGCAGTGACGGATTTGCGGCCGAAGCTTTCTTT
TRBV4-3	many	TRBD1	TRBJ2-7	CASSQAVYGDRGLVQYF	TGCGCCAGCAGCCAAGCGGTTTATGGGGACAGGGGGCTCGTGCAGTACTTC
TRBV12-3/TRBV12-4	many	TRBD1	TRBJ2-7	CASSEGGQGLSYEQYF	TGTGCCAGCAGTGAAGGGGGACAGGGCTTATCCTACGAGCAGTACTTC
TRBV28	many	TRBD1	TRBJ1-2	CASSSGQGSYGYTF	TGTGCCAGCAGCTCCGGACAGGGCTCCTATGGCTACACCTTC
TRBV28	many	TRBD1	TRBJ1-2	CASEDRAYDYTF	TGTGCCAGCGAGGACAGGGCCTATGACTACACCTTC
TRBV29-1	.	TRBD1	TRBJ1-2	CSVDPQMTGGEYGYTF	TGCAGCGTTGATCCCCAAATGACAGGGGGCGAGTATGGCTACACCTTC
TRBV2	many	.	TRBJ1-1	CASSVTGNTEAFF	TGTGCCAGCAGTGTGACTGGGAACACTGAAGCTTTCTTT
TRBV2	.	.	TRBJ1-3	CASSLYYSGNTIYF	TGTGCCAGCAGCTTGTACTACTCTGGAAACACCATATATTTT
TRBV30	many	TRBD1	TRBJ1-1	CAWSPGGVDTEAFF	TGTGCCTGGAGTCCAGGGGGTGTGGACACTGAAGCTTTCTTT
TRBV28	many	TRBD2	TRBJ2-7	CAISTAGGPYEQYF	TGTGCCATCTCCACAGCGGGAGGACCCTACGAGCAGTACTTC
TRBV6-1	many	.	TRBJ2-2	CASSDRTRVATGELFF	TGTGCCAGCAGTGACCGTACTCGAGTGGCGACCGGGGAGCTGTTTTTT
TRBV6-5	.	TRBD1	TRBJ1-2	CASSYQPPGQGHGYTF	TGTGCCAGCAGTTACCAGCCACCGGGACAGGGGCACGGCTACACCTTC
TRBV7-8	many	.	TRBJ1-1	CASKVYLSAEAFF	TGTGCCAGTAAGGTGTATCTTTCCGCTGAAGCTTTCTTT
TRBV12-3/TRBV12-4	.	.	TRBJ2-2	CASSAELAGELFF	TGTGCCAGCAGTGCGGAATTGGCCGGGGAGCTGTTTTTT
TRBV28	many	TRBD1	TRBJ2-7	CASGMTGYLEQYF	TGTGCCAGCGGAATGACAGGGTATCTCGAGCAGTACTTC
TRBV7-6	few	TRBD1	TRBJ2-2	CASRLGAQGTNTGELFF	TGTGCCAGCAGATTAGGAGCACAGGGGACGAACACCGGGGAGCTGTTTTTT
TRBV29-1	many	.	TRBJ1-2	CSVPTVNYGYTF	TGCAGCGTTCCGACGGTAAACTATGGCTACACCTTC
TRBV4-3	many	.	TRBJ2-5	CASSQEWGRETQYF	TGCGCCAGCAGCCAAGAGTGGGGTCGAGAGACCCAGTACTTC
TRBV11-2	many	.	TRBJ1-6	CASSLVRSRSYNSPLHF	TGTGCCAGCAGCTTAGTTCGCAGTCGGTCCTATAATTCACCCCTCCACTTT
TRBV7-2	many	.	TRBJ2-5	CASSSGRFETQYF	TGTGCCAGCAGCTCTGGGCGATTCGAGACCCAGTACTTC
TRBV12-3/TRBV12-4	.	TRBD2	TRBJ2-5	CASRMLAGGSTQYF	TGTGCCAGCAGAATGCTAGCGGGAGGATCGACCCAGTACTTC
TRBV5-5	many	TRBD1	TRBJ2-5	CASSTGTGGAETQYF	TGTGCCAGCAGCACGGGGACAGGGGGCGCCGAGACCCAGTACTTC
TRBV6-5	many	TRBD1	TRBJ2-7	CASSYSQGNPTEQYF	TGTGCCAGCAGTTACTCACAGGGGAACCCTACGGAGCAGTACTTC
TRBV6-4	many	TRBD2	TRBJ2-7	CASIPYLGRESFSYEQYF	TGTGCCAGCATTCCGTACTTGGGGCGGGAGTCCTTCTCCTACGAGCAGTACTTC
TRBV28	many	TRBD1	TRBJ1-6	CASNWDRYNSPLHF	TGTGCCAGCAATTGGGACAGATATAATTCACCCCTCCACTTT
TRBV20-1	many	.	TRBJ1-1	CSARSSSALTEAFF	TGCAGTGCTAGATCAAGCAGTGCGCTCACTGAAGCTTTCTTT
TRBV27	.	TRBD1	TRBJ2-5	CASSSSRDRGVETQYF	TGTGCCAGCAGTTCCTCCCGGGACAGGGGCGTAGAGACCCAGTACTTC
TRBV7-8	.	.	TRBJ2-5	CASSNPGLQETQYF	TGTGCCAGCAGCAATCCGGGCCTCCAAGAGACCCAGTACTTC
TRBV5-4	once	.	TRBJ2-4	CASSGALSQGGKNIQYF	TGTGCCAGCAGCGGAGCCCTATCCCAGGGCGGCAAAAACATTCAGTACTTC
TRBV13	.	TRBD1	TRBJ2-5	CASSPRDRGVRQETQYF	TGTGCCAGCAGCCCCCGGGACAGGGGAGTTCGGCAAGAGACCCAGTACTTC
TRBV6-5	.	TRBD2	TRBJ2-5	CASSYTYQREGLQETQYF	TGTGCCAGCAGTTACACCTATCAGCGGGAGGGGCTCCAAGAGACCCAGTACTTC
TRBV6-5	few	.	TRBJ2-5	CATQGTTETQYF	TGTGCCACCCAAGGGACCACGGAGACCCAGTACTTC
TRBV14	many	TRBD1	TRBJ2-5	CASSPKRDRQETQYF	TGTGCCAGCAGTCCCAAGAGGGACAGACAAGAGACCCAGTACTTC
TRBV30	many	.	TRBJ1-1	CAWSRQGNTEAFF	TGTGCCTGGAGTCGGCAGGGAAACACTGAAGCTTTCTTT
TRBV6-1	many	TRBD1	TRBJ1-1	CASIATGSGTEAFF	TGTGCCAGCATTGCGACAGGGAGCGGCACTGAAGCTTTCTTT
TRBV7-2	many	.	TRBJ2-7	CASSSEVFADEQYF	TGTGCCAGCAGCTCAGAGGTGTTTGCCGACGAGCAGTACTTC
TRBV9	many	.	TRBJ2-5	CASSASPGHDRGETQYF	TGTGCCAGCAGCGCCTCTCCGGGACACGACCGGGGGGAGACCCAGTACTTC
TRBV28	many	.	TRBJ2-4	CASSFGGYKNIQYF	TGTGCCAGCAGTTTCGGAGGGTACAAAAACATTCAGTACTTC
TRBV7-7	many	TRBD1	TRBJ2-5	CASSLGTTGDGETQYF	TGTGCTAGCAGCTTAGGGACCACAGGGGACGGGGAGACCCAGTACTTC
TRBV7-9	many	TRBD1	TRBJ1-2	CASTLGQGSGYTF	TGTGCCAGCACCTTGGGACAGGGAAGCGGCTACACCTTC
TRBV10-3	many	.	TRBJ1-5	CAISDGGLSNQPQHF	TGTGCCATCAGTGACGGGGGACTCAGCAATCAGCCCCAGCATTTT
TRBV19	many	.	TRBJ2-5	CASSIYGEETQYF	TGTGCCAGTAGTATTTACGGGGAAGAGACCCAGTACTTC
TRBV3-1	many	TRBD1	TRBJ1-1	CASSPGTGGSEAFF	TGTGCCAGCAGCCCCGGGACAGGGGGATCTGAAGCTTTCTTT
TRBV5-6	many	.	TRBJ1-1	CASSLADRRNTEAFF	TGTGCCAGCAGCTTGGCCGACAGAAGGAACACTGAAGCTTTCTTT
TRBV12-3/TRBV12-4	.	TRBD1	TRBJ1-5	CASSLFLGGTGGNQPQHF	TGTGCCAGCAGTTTATTTTTAGGTGGGACAGGAGGCAATCAGCCCCAGCATTTT
TRBV29-1	many	TRBD2	TRBJ2-7	CSVGLAGAEQYF	TGCAGCGTTGGGCTAGCGGGAGCGGAGCAGTACTTC
TRBV5-1	few	.	TRBJ2-2	CASSLIRDTGELFF	TGCGCCAGCAGCCTAATCAGGGACACCGGGGAGCTGTTTTTT
TRBV29-1	many	.	TRBJ2-2	CSVDPSGATGELFF	TGCAGCGTTGACCCCTCCGGTGCCACCGGGGAGCTGTTTTTT
TRBV6-2/TRBV6-3	.	TRBD1	TRBJ2-2	CASSLQRTGNTGELFF	TGTGCCAGCAGCTTGCAACGGACAGGGAACACCGGGGAGCTGTTTTTT
TRBV28	many	TRBD1	TRBJ1-5	CASSEGTENQPQHF	TGTGCCAGCAGTGAGGGGACAGAAAATCAGCCCCAGCATTTT
TRBV6-5	many	.	TRBJ2-7	CASSYVGGSNEQYF	TGTGCCAGCAGTTACGTAGGGGGATCGAACGAGCAGTACTTC
TRBV6-1	many	.	TRBJ2-7	CATKGSYEQYF	TGTGCCACCAAAGGCTCCTACGAGCAGTACTTC